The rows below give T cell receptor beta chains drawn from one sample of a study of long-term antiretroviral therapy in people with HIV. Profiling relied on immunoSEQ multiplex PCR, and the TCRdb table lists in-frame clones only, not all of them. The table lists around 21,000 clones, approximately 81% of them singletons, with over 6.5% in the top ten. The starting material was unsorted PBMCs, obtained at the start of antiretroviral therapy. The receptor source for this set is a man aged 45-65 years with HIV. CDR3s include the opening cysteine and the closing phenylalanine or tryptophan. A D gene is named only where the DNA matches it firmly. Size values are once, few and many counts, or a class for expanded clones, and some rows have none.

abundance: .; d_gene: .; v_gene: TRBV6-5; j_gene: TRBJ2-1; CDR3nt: TGTGCCAGCACCGCAGGGGGGACCTACAATGAGCAGTTCTTC; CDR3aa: CASTAGGTYNEQFF
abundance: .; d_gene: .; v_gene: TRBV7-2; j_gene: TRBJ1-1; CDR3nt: TGTGCCAGCAGCCCCCAAGGAATGAACACTGAAGCTTTCTTT; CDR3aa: CASSPQGMNTEAFF
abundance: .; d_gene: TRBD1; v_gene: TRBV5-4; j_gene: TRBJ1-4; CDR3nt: TGTGCCAGCAGCCCAATGACAGGGACAACTAATGAAAAACTGTTTTTT; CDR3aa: CASSPMTGTTNEKLFF
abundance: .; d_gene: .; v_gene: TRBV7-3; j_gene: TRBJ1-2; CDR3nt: TGTGCCAGCAGTCCCGGGCCTTCCGGGGAAGGCTACACCTTC; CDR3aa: CASSPGPSGEGYTF
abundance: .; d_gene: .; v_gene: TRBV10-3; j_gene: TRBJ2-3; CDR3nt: TGTGCCATCAGTGAGACAGGACGCCCTAAGACAGATACGCAGTATTTT; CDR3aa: CAISETGRPKTDTQYF
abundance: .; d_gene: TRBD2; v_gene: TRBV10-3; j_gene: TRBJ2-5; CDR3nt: TGTGCCATCAGTGAGTCGGCGACTAGCGGGGGCCAAGAGACCCAGTACTTC; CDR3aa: CAISESATSGGQETQYF
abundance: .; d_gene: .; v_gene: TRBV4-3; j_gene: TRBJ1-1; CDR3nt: TGCGCCAGCAGCCAGGACAGCATGAACACTGAAGCTTTCTTT; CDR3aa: CASSQDSMNTEAFF
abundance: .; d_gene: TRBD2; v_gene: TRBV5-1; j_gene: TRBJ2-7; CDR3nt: TGCGCCAGCAGCTCTTTAGCGGGGGTCCTATACGAGCAGTACTTC; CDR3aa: CASSSLAGVLYEQYF
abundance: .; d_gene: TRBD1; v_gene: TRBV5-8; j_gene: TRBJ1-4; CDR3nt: TGTGCCAGCAGCCTGAGTACCGGGACAGGGGTGCTCGCTAATGAAAAACTGTTTTTT; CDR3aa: CASSLSTGTGVLANEKLFF
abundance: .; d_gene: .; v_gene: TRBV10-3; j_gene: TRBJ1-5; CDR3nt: TGTGCCATCAGCCAAAGCAATAGCAATCAGCCCCAGCATTTT; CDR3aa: CAISQSNSNQPQHF
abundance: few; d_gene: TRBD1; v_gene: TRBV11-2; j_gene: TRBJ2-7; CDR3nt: TGTGCCAGCAGCACGGGGGGGACAGGGGGCTACGAGCAGTACTTC; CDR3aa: CASSTGGTGGYEQYF
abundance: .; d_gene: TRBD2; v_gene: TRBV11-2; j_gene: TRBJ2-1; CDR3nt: TGTGCCAGCAGCCCCTCTAGCGGGAGGAGGTTATACAATGAGCAGTTCTTC; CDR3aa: CASSPSSGRRLYNEQFF
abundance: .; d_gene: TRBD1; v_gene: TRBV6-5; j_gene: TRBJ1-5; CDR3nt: TGTGCCAGCAGCCCGGACAGGGGGCTTCAGCCCCAGCATTTT; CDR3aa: CASSPDRGLQPQHF
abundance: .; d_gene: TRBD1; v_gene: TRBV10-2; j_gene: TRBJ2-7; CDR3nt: TGCGCCAGCAGGATGGGCTCACAGGGGACCTACGAGCAGTACTTC; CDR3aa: CASRMGSQGTYEQYF
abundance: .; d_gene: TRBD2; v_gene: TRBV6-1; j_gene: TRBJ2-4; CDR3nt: TGTGCCAGCAGTGGACTAGCGGGAGAACAAAACATTCAGTACTTC; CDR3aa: CASSGLAGEQNIQYF
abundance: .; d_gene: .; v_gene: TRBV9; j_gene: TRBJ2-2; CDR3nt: TGTGCCAGCAGCGTAGTAGGGGTCACCGGGGAGCTGTTTTTT; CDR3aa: CASSVVGVTGELFF
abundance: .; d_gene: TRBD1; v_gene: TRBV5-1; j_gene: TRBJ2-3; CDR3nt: TGCGCCAGCGGGGACAGAGGCACAGATACGCAGTATTTT; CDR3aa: CASGDRGTDTQYF
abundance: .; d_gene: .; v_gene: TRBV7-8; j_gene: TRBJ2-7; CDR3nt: TGTGCCAGCAGCTTTACGACAGGCCACGAGCAGTACTTC; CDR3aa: CASSFTTGHEQYF
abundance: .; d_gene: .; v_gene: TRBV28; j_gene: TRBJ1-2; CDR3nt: TGTGCCAGCAGTTTTCTCCTGCAGACAAATTTTGGCTACACCTTC; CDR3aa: CASSFLLQTNFGYTF
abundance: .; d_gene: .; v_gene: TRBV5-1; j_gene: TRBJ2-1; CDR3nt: TGCGCCAGCAGCTTGGCGGGGGCGCCGCGGGAGAATGAGCAGTTCTTC; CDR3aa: CASSLAGAPRENEQFF
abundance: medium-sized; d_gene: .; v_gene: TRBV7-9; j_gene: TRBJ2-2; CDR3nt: TGTGCCAGCAGGGAATACACCGGGGAGCTGTTTTTT; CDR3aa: CASREYTGELFF
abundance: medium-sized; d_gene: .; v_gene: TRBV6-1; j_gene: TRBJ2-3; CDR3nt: TGTGCCAGCAGTGATACGGCAGGGGCTGGCACAGATACGCAGTATTTT; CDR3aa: CASSDTAGAGTDTQYF
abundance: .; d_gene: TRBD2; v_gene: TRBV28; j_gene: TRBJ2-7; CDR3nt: TGTGCCACCAACTACGGGGGGGATTATTTTCGGGAGCAGTACTTC; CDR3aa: CATNYGGDYFREQYF
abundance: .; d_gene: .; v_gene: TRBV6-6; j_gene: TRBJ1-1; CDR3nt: TGTGCCAGCAGTTACTCGGGAAGTGACTTCAACGCTTTCTTT; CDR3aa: CASSYSGSDFNAFF
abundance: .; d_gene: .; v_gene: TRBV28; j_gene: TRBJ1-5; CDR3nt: TGTGCCAGCAGTTCTCGACCCGGGAGCAATCAGCCCCAGCATTTT; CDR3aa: CASSSRPGSNQPQHF
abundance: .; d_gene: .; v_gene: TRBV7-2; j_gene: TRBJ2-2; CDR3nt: TGTGCCAGCAGCTCAACAGAGTACACCGGGGAGCTGTTTTTT; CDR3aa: CASSSTEYTGELFF
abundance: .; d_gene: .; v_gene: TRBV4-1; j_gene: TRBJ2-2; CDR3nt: TGCGCCAGCAGCCAGTGGGGATCCGGGGAGCTGTTTTTT; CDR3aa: CASSQWGSGELFF
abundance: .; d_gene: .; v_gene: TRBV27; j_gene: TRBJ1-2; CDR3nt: TGTGCCAGCAGTTGGGCGGGTGGCTACACCTTC; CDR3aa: CASSWAGGYTF
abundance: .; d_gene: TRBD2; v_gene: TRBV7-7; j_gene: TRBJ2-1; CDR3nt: TGTGCTAGCAGCTTGGGAGGGAGTGGAGAGCAGTTCTTC; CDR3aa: CASSLGGSGEQFF
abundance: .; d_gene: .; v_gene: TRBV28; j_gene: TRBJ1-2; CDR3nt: TGTGCCAGCAGTTTCTGGACAGCTACTAACTATGGCTACACCTTC; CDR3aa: CASSFWTATNYGYTF
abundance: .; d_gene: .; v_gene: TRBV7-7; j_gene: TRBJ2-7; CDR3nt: TGTGCTAGCAGCCCCACCTCAGGGAGGTCCTACGAGCAGTACTTC; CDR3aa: CASSPTSGRSYEQYF
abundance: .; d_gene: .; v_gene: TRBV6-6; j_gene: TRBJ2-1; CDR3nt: TGTGCCAGCAGTTTAGACGCGAATGAGCAGTTCTTC; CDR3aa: CASSLDANEQFF
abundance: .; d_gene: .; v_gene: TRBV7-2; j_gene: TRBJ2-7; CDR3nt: TGTGCCAGCAGCACTTACTACGAGCAGTACTTC; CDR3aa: CASSTYYEQYF
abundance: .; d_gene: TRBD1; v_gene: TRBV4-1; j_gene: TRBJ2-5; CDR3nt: TGCGCCAGCAGTCTAACAAGACAGGGGGCGGGAGAGACCCAGTACTTC; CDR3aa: CASSLTRQGAGETQYF
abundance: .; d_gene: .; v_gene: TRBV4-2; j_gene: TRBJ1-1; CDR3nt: TGTGCCAGCAGCCCAGCGTTGGGATCGATGAACACTGAAGCTTTCTTT; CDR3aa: CASSPALGSMNTEAFF
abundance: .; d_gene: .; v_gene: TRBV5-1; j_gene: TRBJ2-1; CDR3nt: TGCGCCAGCAGCTTGGAGGGACTGGACTACAATGAGCAGTTCTTC; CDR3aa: CASSLEGLDYNEQFF
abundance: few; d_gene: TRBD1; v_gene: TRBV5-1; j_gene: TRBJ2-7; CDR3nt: TGCGCCAGCAGCGAGGGACAGCGTTACTACGAGCAGTACTTC; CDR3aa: CASSEGQRYYEQYF
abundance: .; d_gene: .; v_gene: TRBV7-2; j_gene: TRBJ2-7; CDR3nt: TGTGCCAGCAGCTTAGAGCCACAGGGAGGAGTATACGAGCAGTACTTC; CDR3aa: CASSLEPQGGVYEQYF
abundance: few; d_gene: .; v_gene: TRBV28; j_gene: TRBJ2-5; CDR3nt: TGTGCCAGCAGTTTACAGGGTTCGGAGACCCAGTACTTC; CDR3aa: CASSLQGSETQYF
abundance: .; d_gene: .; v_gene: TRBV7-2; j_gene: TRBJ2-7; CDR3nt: TGTGCCAGCAGCGTTAGTTGGGAGCAGTACTTC; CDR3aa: CASSVSWEQYF
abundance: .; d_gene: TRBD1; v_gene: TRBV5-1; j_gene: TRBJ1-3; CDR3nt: TGCGCCAGCAGCTTGACGGTTTTGACAGGGTACTCTGGAAACACCATATATTTT; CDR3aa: CASSLTVLTGYSGNTIYF
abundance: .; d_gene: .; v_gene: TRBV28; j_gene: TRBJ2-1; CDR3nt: TGTGCCAGCAGTTCATCGGGGGAAGGGGACAATGAGCAGTTCTTC; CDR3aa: CASSSSGEGDNEQFF
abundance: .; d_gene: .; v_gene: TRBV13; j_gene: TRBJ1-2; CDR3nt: TGTGCCAGCAACTCACTTGACAGTGACTACACCTTC; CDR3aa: CASNSLDSDYTF
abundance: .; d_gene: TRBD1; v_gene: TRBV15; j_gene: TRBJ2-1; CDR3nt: TGTGCCACCAGCTCCCGGGACAGGGGTCCCAATGAGCAGTTCTTC; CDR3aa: CATSSRDRGPNEQFF
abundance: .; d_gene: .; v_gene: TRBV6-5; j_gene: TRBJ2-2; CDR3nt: TGTGCCAGCAGTTACTACGACAGTTCGAACACCGGGGAGCTGTTTTTT; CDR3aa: CASSYYDSSNTGELFF
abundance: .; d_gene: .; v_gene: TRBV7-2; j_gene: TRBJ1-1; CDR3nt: TGTGCCAGCAGCTCTCTCTTGAACACTGAAGCTTTCTTT; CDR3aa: CASSSLLNTEAFF
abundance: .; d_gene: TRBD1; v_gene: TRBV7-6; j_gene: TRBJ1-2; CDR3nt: TGTGCCAGCAGCTTGGGGCAGGGGGACTATGGCTACACCTTC; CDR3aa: CASSLGQGDYGYTF
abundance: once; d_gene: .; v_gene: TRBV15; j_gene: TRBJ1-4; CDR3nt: TGTGCCACCAGCAGCATAACCGGGACACATACTAATGAAAAACTGTTTTTT; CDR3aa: CATSSITGTHTNEKLFF
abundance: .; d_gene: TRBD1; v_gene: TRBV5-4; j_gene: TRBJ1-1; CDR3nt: TGTGCCAGCAGCCTGCATCCCCGGGACAGGGATTCTGAAGCTTTCTTT; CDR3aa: CASSLHPRDRDSEAFF
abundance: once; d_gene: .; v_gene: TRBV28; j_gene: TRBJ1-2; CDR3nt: TGTGCCAGCAGTTTCTACGAAGGCTACACCTTC; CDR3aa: CASSFYEGYTF
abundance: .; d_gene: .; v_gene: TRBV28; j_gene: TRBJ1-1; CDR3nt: TGTGCCAGCAGTTTAAGGACAGCGAACACTGAAGCTTTCTTT; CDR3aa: CASSLRTANTEAFF
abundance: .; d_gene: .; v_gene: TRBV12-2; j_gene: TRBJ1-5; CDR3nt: TGTGCAAGTCGCTCGAGGATACTGAGGCCCCAGCATTTT; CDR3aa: CASRSRILRPQHF
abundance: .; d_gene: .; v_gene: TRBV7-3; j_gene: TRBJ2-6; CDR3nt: TGTGCCAGCAGCTCGCAGGGTACTGGGGCCAACGTCCTGACTTTC; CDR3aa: CASSSQGTGANVLTF
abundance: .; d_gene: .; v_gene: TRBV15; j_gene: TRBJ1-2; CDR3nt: TGTGCCACCAGCAGAGATCGAGGGAGTTTAGGCTACACCTTC; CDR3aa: CATSRDRGSLGYTF
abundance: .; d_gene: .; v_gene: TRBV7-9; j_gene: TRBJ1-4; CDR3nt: TGTGCCAGCAGCCGCCATGGGGGAACTAATGAAAAACTGTTTTTT; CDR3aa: CASSRHGGTNEKLFF